This T cell receptor beta chain was sequenced during a study of Graves' ophthalmopathy and Graves' hyperthyroidism. Broader study findings: For predicting ophthalmopathy progression, the model had about 71% sensitivity and 72.22% specificity.

RNA transcripts yielded amplified TCR beta CDR3 regions. The library came from an HTBI-primed first-round RT-PCR and a second-round multiplex PCR. Via MiXCR, TCRdb re-called the multiplex PCR reads, giving one row per CDR3 protein. Of 600,000 to 650,000 distinct CDR3 sequences in the sample, about 24% were seen once. This clonotype was counted ten times or more. No antigen is known for it. Germline CDR1 and CDR2: MNHNS and SASEGT. The ends were cut back, 4 bases at V and 4 bases at J, with 20 bases in the middle. The CDR3 runs 17 residues. Uncontrolled infections, other autoimmune diseases, pregnancy or lactation barred patients from enrollment.

Sequenced material: peripheral blood. The V and J genes are TRBV6-1 and TRBJ1-5; D not certain. The receptor comes from a woman aged 18-35 years with stable Graves' hyperthyroidism. Some clones in this sample may be carry-over from other donors' samples. The CDR3 region is CASSGGRNSAGNQPQHF. CDR3 nucleotides: TGTGCCAGCAGTGGGGGTCGTAACAGCGCGGGAAATCAGCCCCAGCATTTT.